The entry below gives a single TCR beta chain sequence along with its context. Its antigen specificity is not known. No per-base quality is available; no much larger clone lies one base away. The data were obtained in a study of vaccination effects on CD4 cells after COVID-19 (dated by TCRdb to between 2021 and 2024). At the level of the whole study: Each participant received two doses of an mRNA SARS-CoV-2 vaccine, either BNT162b2 or mRNA-1273. SARS-CoV-2 spike-specific CD4+ TCR repertoires from before and after mRNA vaccination were compared in COVID-19 convalescent patients and in infection-naive vaccine recipients. In the study, cultures from other donors were sequenced using the Oncomine TCR Beta short-read assay on an Illumina iSeq 100. The full study included some 10 COVID-19 convalescent patients and a few SARS-CoV-2-naive healthy vaccine recipients. General conclusions and limits of the study: Only a small number of convalescent patients were included, and no early post-infection timepoints were available, which limited the study. In healthy vaccine recipients, vaccine-induced clones were almost all SARS-CoV-2 mono-reactive, with only 1 of 255 cross-reactive with common cold coronaviruses. Both infection-induced and vaccine-induced clones contracted markedly at late post-vaccination timepoints, which is consistent with waning T cell responses.

Library construction relied on the immunoSEQ multiplex PCR assay. DNA from the CD4+ T cells that had been cultured and isolated underwent TCR beta CDR3 sequencing. Concerning the study's data processing: Non-productive TCR sequences were discarded, and reads were trimmed to the CDR3 region, with only CDR3s of 7 or more amino acids retained. The MANAFEST web app was used to identify antigen-specific clonotypes by comparing expansion in peptide wells with expansion in reference cultures. To count as positive, a clone had to show expansion at FDR<0.05 compared with the reference and with all other wells, an odds ratio above 5, and a frequency above 0.1% in two replicate wells. Cross-reactive clonotypes were defined as significantly expanded in SARS-CoV-2 spike wells and in at least one common cold coronavirus spike condition. Using the stringdist R package, CDR3 similarity was measured by Levenshtein distance, and unrooted trees were constructed with ape in R 3.6.1. What TCRdb holds here is the immuneACCESS table cut down to in-frame rearrangements. Part of the clones is not present; checked against another copy, under half of the missing clones reflect an unresolved V gene, and the others are unexplained. That table is the source of V, J and clone size, and D and trimming were worked out from the DNA. The sample has under 85,000 clones on record, roughly four fifths of them singletons. Roughly 1.8% of the sample belongs to the ten largest clones.

The CDR3 runs 15 residues from the cysteine to the phenylalanine. The sequence is cut down to CDR3 DNA, 45 bases in frame from base 1. V and J are truncated by 0 bases and 10 bases respectively, leaving an intervening sequence of 15 bases. Taken from the germline V gene, the CDR1 and CDR2 loops are SGHTA and FQGTGA. In the ViraFEST assay, PBMC were stimulated with viral peptide pools, and TCR sequencing was then used to find antigen-specific CD4+ T cell clonotypes based on their expansion. After around 10 days of culture, CD4+ T cells were isolated with the EasySep CD4+ T cell isolation kit. Negative nucleocapsid antibody results before and after vaccination confirmed that the healthy vaccine recipients had no prior SARS-CoV-2 infection. Some 2 million PBMC per well were cultured in IMDM with about 5% human AB serum, around 10 IU/ml IL-2 and gentamicin, plus 10 ug/ml peptides. Half of the culture medium was replaced with fresh IL-2-containing medium on days 3 and 7. Each peptide stimulation condition was cultured in triplicate wells unless otherwise noted. PBMC were separated from whole blood using Ficoll-Paque Plus gradient centrifugation and were then either cryopreserved at -140C or used fresh. Overlapping peptide pools spanned the spike proteins of SARS-CoV-2 and the common cold coronaviruses HCoV-NL63, HCoV-OC43 and HCoV-229E. Genomic DNA was extracted from cultured CD4+ T cells with the QIAamp micro DNA kit.

This clonotype was sampled from a human donor who received a COVID-19 vaccine. The chain is assembled from TRBV7-3 and TRBJ2-2; the best D guess is TRBD2, with 5 bases matching. Sequencing used CD4+ T cells from PBMCs cultured with HCoV-229E spike peptides, obtained before COVID-19 vaccination. Sample cell subset or site, as interpreted from the label and publication: HCoV-229E spike overlapping peptide pool stimulation. The CDR3: CASSLTLPGKAELFF. The DNA sequence follows: TGTGCCAGCAGCTTAACGTTACCGGGGAAGGCGGAGCTGTTTTTT.